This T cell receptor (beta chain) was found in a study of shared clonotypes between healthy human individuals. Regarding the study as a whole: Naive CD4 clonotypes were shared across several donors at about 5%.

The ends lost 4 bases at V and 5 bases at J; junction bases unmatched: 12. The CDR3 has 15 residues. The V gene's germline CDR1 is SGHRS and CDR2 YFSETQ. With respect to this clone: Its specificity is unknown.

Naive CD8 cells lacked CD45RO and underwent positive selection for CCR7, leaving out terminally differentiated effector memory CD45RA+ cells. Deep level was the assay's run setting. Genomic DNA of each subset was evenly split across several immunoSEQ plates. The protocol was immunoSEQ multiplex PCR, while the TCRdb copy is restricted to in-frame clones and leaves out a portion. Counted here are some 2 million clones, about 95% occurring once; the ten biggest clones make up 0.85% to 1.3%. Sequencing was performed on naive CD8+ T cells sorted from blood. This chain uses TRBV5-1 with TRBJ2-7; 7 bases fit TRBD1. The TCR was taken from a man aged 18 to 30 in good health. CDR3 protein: CASSPTGDIRDEQYF. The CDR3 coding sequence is TGCGCCAGCAGCCCCACAGGGGACATCCGCGACGAGCAGTACTTC. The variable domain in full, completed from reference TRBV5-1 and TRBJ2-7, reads KAGVTQTPRYLIKTRGQQVTLSCSPISGHRSVSWYQQTPGQGLQFLFEYFSETQRNKGNFPGRFSGRQFSNSRSEMNVSTLELGDSALYLCASSPTGDIRDEQYFGPGTRLTVT.